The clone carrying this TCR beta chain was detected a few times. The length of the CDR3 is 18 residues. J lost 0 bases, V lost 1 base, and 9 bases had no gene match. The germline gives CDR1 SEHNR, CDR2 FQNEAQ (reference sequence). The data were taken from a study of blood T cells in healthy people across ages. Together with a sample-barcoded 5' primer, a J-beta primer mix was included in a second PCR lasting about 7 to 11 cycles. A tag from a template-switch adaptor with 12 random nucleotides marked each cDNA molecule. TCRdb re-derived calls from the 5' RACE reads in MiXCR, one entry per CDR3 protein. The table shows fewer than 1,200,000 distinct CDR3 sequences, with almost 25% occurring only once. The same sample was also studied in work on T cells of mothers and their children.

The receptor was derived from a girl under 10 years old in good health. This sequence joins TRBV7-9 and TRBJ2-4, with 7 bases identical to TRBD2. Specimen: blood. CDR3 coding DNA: TGTGCCAGCAGCTTAGGGGGAGGGGATGCCCTAGCCAAAAACATTCAGTACTTC. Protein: CASSLGGGDALAKNIQYF.